One sample yielded the 31 T cell receptor beta chains listed below, sequenced in a study of shared clonotypes between healthy human individuals. Produced via immunoSEQ multiplex PCR; TCRdb's table is partial and in-frame only. The sample lists millions of clones; just over 90% were seen once. What was sequenced was naive CD4+ T cells sorted from blood. The subset denotes: CD45RA+ positively selected. These receptors were collected from a man younger than 35 in good health.

The chain links TRBV7-8 to TRBJ1-6, with 7 bases aligning to TRBD1. The CDR3 totals 15 residues. Germline V lookup: CDR1 SGHVS, CDR2 FQNEAQ. V lost 1 base and J lost 7; bases outside the gene matches: 4. The chain's CDR3 is CASSLEGTVNSPLHF. The CDR3 DNA reads as TGTGCCAGCAGCTTAGAGGGGACAGTGAATTCACCCCTCCACTTT.

V is TRBV5-1 and J is TRBJ1-3; D is unclear. Germline CDR1 reads SGHRS; CDR2 reads YFSETQ. The CDR3 has 14 amino acids. The germline V and J ends were trimmed by 8 bases and 0 bases, with 12 bases remaining between them. For the CDR3, the DNA is TGCGCCAGTCGAGATGGGCGCTCTGGAAACACCATATATTTT. Protein sequence: CASRDGRSGNTIYF.

The gene calls are TRBV30 and TRBJ2-1; D not certain. CDR1 GTSNPN and CDR2 SVGIG come from the germline V gene (reference sequence). V was pared by 0 bases and J by 8 bases, with 11 bases between. The CDR3 loop spans 13 amino acids. For the CDR3, the DNA is TGTGCCTGGAGTGTACTGTGGATGGATGAGCAGTTCTTC. It codes for CAWSVLWMDEQFF. Filled out from reference TRBV30 and TRBJ2-1, the complete variable domain reads SQTIHQWPATLVQPVGSPLSLECTVEGTSNPNLYWYRQAAGRGLQLLFYSVGIGQISSEVPQNLSASRPQDRQFILSSKKLLLSDSGFYLCAWSVLWMDEQFFGPGTRLTVL.

This clone was observed a single time. This rearrangement joins TRBV18 to TRBJ1-6; D call uncertain. V lost 2 bases to trimming and J lost 9 bases, with 8 bases between them. Germline assignment: CDR1 KGHSH and CDR2 LQKENI. The CDR3 length is 13 residues. The CDR3 nucleotides read TGTGCCAGCTCACCAAGTTTGAGTTCACCCCTCCACTTT. Translation: CASSPSLSSPLHF.

This clone was detected only once. The rearrangement joins TRBV6-1 to TRBJ2-3, with 11 bases that match TRBD2. The CDR3 covers 16 residues. Germline assignment: CDR1 MNHNS and CDR2 SASEGT. V lost 3 bases and J lost 6; bases outside the gene matches: 8. The CDR3 DNA reads TGTGCCAGCAGTGACGTAGCGGGGGGGCTCTCGGATACGCAGTATTTT. As protein: CASSDVAGGLSDTQYF.

J is TRBJ2-1 and V is TRBV5-1; 8 bases line up with TRBD2. CDR1 and CDR2 (germline): SGHRS, YFSETQ. This CDR3 region has 16 residues. Losses at the gene ends were 3 bases for V and 8 bases for J; bases not matched to a gene: 13. The CDR3 DNA reads as TGCGCCAGCAGCTCGGGAATAGCGGGACCCTTGGATGAGCAGTTCTTC. Its protein product is CASSSGIAGPLDEQFF.

V gene TRBV19 combines with J gene TRBJ1-5, with a possible D match to TRBD1 (6 bases). The CDR3 is 15 amino acids. Trimming cost V 5 bases and J 6 bases, with 17 bases left between them. The germline CDR1 and CDR2 sequences are LNHDA and SQIVND (reference sequence). The CDR3 loop is CASSSTAGAGQPQHF. DNA of the CDR3: TGTGCCAGTAGTTCTACAGCAGGGGCGGGTCAGCCCCAGCATTTT.

This clone was seen a single time. The chain carries TRBV5-1 and TRBJ2-7, with D possibly TRBD2 on 6 matching bases. The CDR3 runs to 15 residues. Germline V CDR1 and CDR2: SGHRS, YFSETQ. V was trimmed by 5 bases and J by 4 bases, leaving 19 bases between them. In nucleotides, the CDR3 is TGCGCCAGCAGTTCGAGGGGAGGCGACATGTACGAGCAGTACTTC. Protein sequence: CASSSRGGDMYEQYF.

A single count supports this clone. The gene calls are TRBV7-2 and TRBJ2-5; 8 bases are a match to TRBD2. Looked up from germline, CDR1 is SGHTA and CDR2 is FQGNSA. This CDR3 has 16 amino acids. Trimming cost V 3 bases and J 5 bases; bases outside gene matches: 11. CDR3 residues: CASSLVDSGIGETQYF. CDR3 nucleotides: TGTGCCAGCAGCTTGGTCGATAGCGGGATTGGGGAGACCCAGTACTTC.

As concerns this clone: The sample carries other DNA sequences with the same CDR3. The chain joins TRBV7-2 to TRBJ2-3; D may be TRBD2 (6 bases). Germline lookup yields CDR1 SGHTA and CDR2 FQGNSA. V was shortened by 5 bases and J by 1 base, with 13 bases between the two germline ends. The CDR3 covers 15 residues. Here the CDR3 reads CASSTEAGRTDTQYF. DNA of the CDR3: TGTGCCAGCAGCACAGAAGCGGGCCGCACAGATACGCAGTATTTT.

The chain is built from TRBV9 and TRBJ1-3, with 7 bases that match TRBD1. This CDR3 spans 16 amino acids. Germline-derived CDR1 and CDR2 are SGDLS and YYNGEE. The J segment lost 0 bases and the V segment lost 3 bases, leaving 6 bases of the junction unmatched. The CDR3 region is CASSERDSFSGNTIYF. The CDR3 DNA is TGTGCCAGCAGCGAAAGGGACAGCTTCTCTGGAAACACCATATATTTT.

This clone was detected only once. The chain combines TRBV7-2 with TRBJ1-2, with 9 bases lining up with TRBD1. CDR3 size: 15 residues. J was trimmed by 4 bases and V by 5 bases; bases with no gene match: 8. CDR1 is SGHTA and CDR2 is FQGNSA in the germline V gene. As DNA, the CDR3 is TGTGCCAGCAGCCTGAACAGGGGGCAGAGCTATGGCTACACCTTC. This gives the protein CASSLNRGQSYGYTF.

The chain recombines TRBV4-1 with TRBJ1-1, with D maybe TRBD1 (6 bases). CDR3 length: 16 residues. The V gene lost 0 bases and the J gene lost 7 bases, with 18 bases spanning the gap. From germline, CDR1 is MGHRA and CDR2 YSYEKL. CDR3 nucleotides: TGCGCCAGCAGCCAAGATCTAACAGGGTCTTGGAGTGAAGCTTTCTTT. This sequence encodes CASSQDLTGSWSEAFF.

This clone was picked up one time. The chain recombines TRBV7-2 with TRBJ2-1; the D is unclear. V shed 0 bases and J shed 6 bases, with 9 bases lying between them. CDR1 is SGHTA and CDR2 is FQGNSA in the germline V gene. CDR3 length: 14 residues. The CDR3 sequence is CASSLAGIRNEQFF. In DNA form, the CDR3 reads TGTGCCAGCAGCTTAGCGGGAATACGCAATGAGCAGTTCTTC.

V usage is TRBV2 and J usage is TRBJ2-3; D unresolved. The CDR3 has 13 residues. The V end lost 7 bases, the J end lost 1 base, and 9 bases lay between the germline ends. Germline-derived CDR1 and CDR2 are SNHLY and FYNNEI. CDR3 protein: CASTLYGTDTQYF. The DNA for the CDR3 is TGTGCCAGCACCCTCTACGGCACAGATACGCAGTATTTT.

The V gene is TRBV2, the J gene TRBJ2-5, with 8 bases lining up with TRBD2. The CDR3 sequence is 13 residues long. In germline, CDR1 is SNHLY, CDR2 FYNNEI. The V segment lost 11 bases and the J segment 4 bases; nucleotides outside the gene matches: 9. Here the CDR3 reads CACPGGAGETQYF. The CDR3 DNA reads TGTGCCTGCCCCGGGGGGGCCGGAGAGACCCAGTACTTC.

The chain recombines TRBV27 with TRBJ2-7, with 7 bases matching TRBD2. With V trimmed by 3 bases and J by 3 bases, 5 bases remained unmatched. Germline V lookup: CDR1 MNHEY, CDR2 SMNVEV (reference sequence). The CDR3 totals 14 residues. CDR3 residues: CASSFSGRFYEQYF. The CDR3 bases are TGTGCCAGCAGTTTCTCCGGGAGGTTCTACGAGCAGTACTTC.

CDR3 sequence reads: CASSQEPPGQGTDEQYF. CDR3 bases: TGCGCCAGCAGCCAAGAACCCCCCGGACAGGGGACCGACGAGCAGTACTTC. V is TRBV4-1 and J is TRBJ2-7; 9 bases match TRBD1. The V gene's germline CDR1 is MGHRA and CDR2 YSYEKL. Trimming removed 0 bases from V and 5 bases from J; junction bases left unmatched: 11. CDR3 length: 17 residues.

This clone has a single count. V gene TRBV6-5 combines with J gene TRBJ1-2, with D perhaps matching TRBD1 (5 bases). V gave up 6 bases and J gave up 4 bases, with 9 bases separating them. Per the germline V gene, CDR1 is MNHEY and CDR2 is SVGAGI. The CDR3 runs 12 residues. DNA for the CDR3: TGTGCCAGCAGGAGGGGAGGCTATGGCTACACCTTC. Its translation: CASRRGGYGYTF.

This sequence joins TRBV30 and TRBJ1-5; 9 bases are a match to TRBD1. V lost 2 bases to trimming and J lost 6 bases; unmatched junction nucleotides: 8. Germline CDR1 reads GTSNPN; CDR2 reads SVGIG (reference sequence). The CDR3 length is 15 residues. The CDR3 bases are TGTGCCTGGAGTACTGACAGGGGGAGAGGTCAGCCCCAGCATTTT. This codes for CAWSTDRGRGQPQHF. The full variable domain, completed using reference TRBV30 and TRBJ1-5, is SQTIHQWPATLVQPVGSPLSLECTVEGTSNPNLYWYRQAAGRGLQLLFYSVGIGQISSEVPQNLSASRPQDRQFILSSKKLLLSDSGFYLCAWSTDRGRGQPQHFGDGTRLSIL.

This chain joins TRBV7-8 and TRBJ2-5; D is perhaps TRBD1 or TRBD2 (6 bases each). Germline CDR1 and CDR2: SGHVS and FQNEAQ. The CDR3 contains 14 residues. V lost 3 bases and J 5 bases, leaving 13 bases between the germline ends. The CDR3 region has the DNA TGTGCCAGCAGCTTGGTCGGGGGCGGGGAGACCCAGTACTTC. Amino acid sequence: CASSLVGGGETQYF.

Turning to this clone: The identical CDR3 is also encoded by other nucleotide sequences in the sample. J is TRBJ2-5 and V is TRBV5-4, with 12 bases fitting TRBD2. Looked up from germline, CDR1 is SGHNT and CDR2 is YYREEE (reference sequence). The J segment lost 3 bases and the V segment lost 5 bases, leaving 5 bases of the junction unmatched. The CDR3 spans 15 residues. CDR3 sequence: CASSPRTSGEETQYF. CDR3 DNA sequence: TGTGCCAGCAGTCCCAGGACTAGCGGGGAAGAGACCCAGTACTTC.

The V and J genes are TRBV5-1 and TRBJ2-1, with 11 bases identical to TRBD2. Germline CDR1 is SGHRS and CDR2 is YFSETQ. V was clipped by 4 bases and J by 1 base; unmatched bases: 13. The CDR3 has 19 amino acids. The DNA for the CDR3 is TGCGCCAGCAGCCGAGTAGCGGGAGGGCCGTCATCGTCCTACAATGAGCAGTTCTTC. This encodes CASSRVAGGPSSSYNEQFF.

The rearrangement joins TRBV19 to TRBJ2-7; D remains ambiguous. Germline V gene data show CDR1 as LNHDA and CDR2 as SQIVND (reference sequence). This CDR3 spans 14 amino acids. V dropped 5 bases and J dropped 3 bases, with 14 bases sitting between them. This CDR3 is CASSPRQWNYEQYF. CDR3 DNA sequence: TGTGCCAGTAGTCCTCGACAATGGAACTACGAGCAGTACTTC.

V and J are TRBV5-1 and TRBJ1-1; unclear D gene. CDR3 length: 14 amino acids. Between the trimmed V and J ends, which lost 3 bases and 4 bases, there was a span of 13 bases. Germline V gives CDR1 SGHRS, CDR2 YFSETQ. Written as DNA, the CDR3 is TGCGCCAGCAGCTCCCAGACCGGGCGCACTGAAGCTTTCTTT. Amino acid sequence: CASSSQTGRTEAFF.

This chain connects TRBV5-1 to TRBJ2-7; TRBD2 aligns across 9 bases. Germline CDR1 SGHRS, CDR2 YFSETQ. After removal of 0 bases from V and 6 bases from J, the junction contained 4 bases not matched to a gene. This CDR3 region has 14 residues. The CDR3 reads CASSLEGLAGEQYF. CDR3 sequence (DNA): TGCGCCAGCAGCTTGGAGGGACTAGCTGGCGAGCAGTACTTC.

J is TRBJ2-7 and V is TRBV30; D may correspond to TRBD1 or TRBD2 (6 bases each). Germline loops: CDR1 GTSNPN, CDR2 SVGIG (reference sequence). This CDR3 contains 16 residues. V lost 5 bases to trimming and J lost 3 bases, with 23 bases between them. CDR3 sequence (DNA): TGTGCCTGGGGCCGCCGGGGGAAAGGGGGAAACTACGAGCAGTACTTC. The encoded protein is CAWGRRGKGGNYEQYF.

CDR3 coding DNA: TGTGCCAGCAGCTTAGATTATGTGTTTAGGGCCCCGGGGGCCAACGTCCTGACTTTC. It translates to CASSLDYVFRAPGANVLTF. J is TRBJ2-6 and V is TRBV11-2; D not certain. Germline V gene sequence: CDR1 SGHAT, CDR2 FQNNGV. The length of the CDR3 is 19 residues. The V and J ends lost 0 bases and 4 bases respectively, with 19 bases between them.

In its sample, this clone was seen a few times. This same CDR3 is encoded by further DNA sequences in the sample. This chain uses TRBV5-1 with TRBJ1-1, with a possible D match to TRBD1 (6 bases). Germline CDR1 and CDR2: SGHRS and YFSETQ. The CDR3 is 13 residues long. V lost 5 bases, J lost 2 bases, and 10 bases lay in between. CDR3 DNA: TGCGCCAGCAGTAGGACAGCCAACACTGAAGCTTTCTTT. Amino acid sequence: CASSRTANTEAFF.

Only one count was recorded for this clone. The rearrangement joins TRBV30 to TRBJ1-2, with D possibly matching TRBD1 (6 bases). Germline values: CDR1 GTSNPN, CDR2 SVGIG (reference sequence). With 3 bases removed from V and 7 bases from J, the gap between germline ends came to 21 bases. The CDR3 runs 15 residues. The CDR3, as DNA: TGTGCCTGGAGGGTAGGGGGATCGGCCCTCCGTGGCTACACCTTC. This gives the protein CAWRVGGSALRGYTF.

V is TRBV6-4 and J is TRBJ1-2; tentative D call: TRBD1 (6 bases). Trimming removed 6 bases from V and 3 bases from J, with 14 bases in between. Germline V gene data show CDR1 as MRHNA and CDR2 as SNTAGT. The CDR3 contains 14 residues. The DNA for the CDR3 is TGTGCCAGCAGGCGGGACATCAAGGACTATGGCTACACCTTC. It codes for CASRRDIKDYGYTF.